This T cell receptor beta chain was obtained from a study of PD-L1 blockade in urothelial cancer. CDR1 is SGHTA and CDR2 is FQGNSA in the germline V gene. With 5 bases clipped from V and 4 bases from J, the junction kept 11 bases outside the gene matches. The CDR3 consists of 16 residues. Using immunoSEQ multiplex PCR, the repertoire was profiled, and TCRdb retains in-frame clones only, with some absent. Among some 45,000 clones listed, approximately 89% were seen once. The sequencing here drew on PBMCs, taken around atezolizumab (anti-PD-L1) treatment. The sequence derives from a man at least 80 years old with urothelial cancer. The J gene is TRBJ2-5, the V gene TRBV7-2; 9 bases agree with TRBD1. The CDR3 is CASSRSGTGSGETQYF. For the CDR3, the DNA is TGTGCCAGCAGCCGTTCGGGGACAGGGAGTGGAGAGACCCAGTACTTC.